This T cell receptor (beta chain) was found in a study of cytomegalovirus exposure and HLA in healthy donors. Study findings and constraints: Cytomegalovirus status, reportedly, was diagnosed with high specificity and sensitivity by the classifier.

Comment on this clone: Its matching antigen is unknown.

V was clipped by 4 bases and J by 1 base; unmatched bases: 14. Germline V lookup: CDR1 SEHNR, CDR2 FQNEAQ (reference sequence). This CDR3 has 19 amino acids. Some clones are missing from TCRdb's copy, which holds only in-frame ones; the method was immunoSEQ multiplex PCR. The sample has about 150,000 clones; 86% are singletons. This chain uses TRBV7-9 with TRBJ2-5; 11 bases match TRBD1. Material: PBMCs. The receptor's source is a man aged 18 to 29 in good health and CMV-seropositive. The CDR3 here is CASSYPSGQGVGFQETQYF. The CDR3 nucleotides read TGTGCCAGCAGCTATCCATCGGGACAGGGGGTGGGATTCCAAGAGACCCAGTACTTC.